This T cell receptor beta chain was identified in a study of Graves' ophthalmopathy and Graves' hyperthyroidism. In its sample, this clonotype was seen a few times. RNA transcripts provided the template for amplifying TCR beta CDR3 regions. A first-round RT-PCR used HTBI primers, followed by a second-round multiplex PCR. TCRdb processed the multiplex PCR reads anew with MiXCR; each CDR3 protein has one entry. The table lists 500,000 to 700,000 distinct CDR3 sequences, over 20% of them singletons. The CDR3 sequence is 11 residues long. Germline V gives CDR1 SGDLS, CDR2 YYNGEE. J was trimmed by 10 bases and V by 4 bases; bases with no gene match: 0.

The chain links TRBV9 to TRBJ2-4, with TRBD2 matching 9 bases. The sample consisted of peripheral blood. The sequence came from a woman in her late teens or twenties with stable Graves' hyperthyroidism. Some clones in this sample may be carry-over from other donors' samples. CDR3 in DNA: TGTGCCAGCAGCAGCGGGGGGATTCAGTACTTC. This encodes CASSSGGIQYF.